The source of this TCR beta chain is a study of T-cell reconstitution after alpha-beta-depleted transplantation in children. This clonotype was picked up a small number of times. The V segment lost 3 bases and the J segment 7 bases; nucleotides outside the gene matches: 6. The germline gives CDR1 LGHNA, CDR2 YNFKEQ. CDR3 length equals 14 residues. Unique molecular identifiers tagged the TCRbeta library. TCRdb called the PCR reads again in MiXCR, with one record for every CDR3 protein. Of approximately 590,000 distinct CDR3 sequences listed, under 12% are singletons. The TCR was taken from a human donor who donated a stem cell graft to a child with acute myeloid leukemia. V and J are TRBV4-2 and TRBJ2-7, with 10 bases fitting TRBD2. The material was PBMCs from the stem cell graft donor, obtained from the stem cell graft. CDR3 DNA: TGTGCCAGCAGCCAGGGTGGGACTAGCGAGGAGCAGTACTTC. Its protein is CASSQGGTSEEQYF.